Below are 27 T cell receptor beta chains sequenced from a single sample in a study of blood T cells in healthy people across ages. A second roughly 6 to 12 cycle PCR used barcoded and J-beta primers. TCRdb used MiXCR to reprocess the 5' RACE reads, holding one entry per CDR3 protein. The table has about 1,400,000 distinct CDR3 sequences, about 43% seen once. Sequenced input: blood. The receptors were sampled from a woman aged 18-30 years in good health.

The chain joins TRBV5-1 to TRBJ2-5; D is possibly TRBD2 (6 bases). The J call may not be correct, given that the DNA end is closer to TRBJ2-7. The CDR3 covers 14 residues. The germline V gene has CDR1 SGHRS and CDR2 YFSETQ. CDR3 protein: CASSVRGNAYEQYF. CDR3 in DNA: TGCGCCAGCAGCGTCCGGGGGAATGCCTACGAGCAGTACTTC.

This clonotype was recorded a few times. This CDR3 reads CASSLGQFYTF. CDR3 nucleotides: TGTGCCAGCAGCTTGGGACAGTTCTACACCTTC. The chain uses TRBV5-5 and TRBJ1-2; D is possibly TRBD1 (5 bases). This CDR3 comprises 11 residues. V lost 0 bases and J 10 bases, leaving 7 bases between the germline ends. Germline V gives CDR1 SGHKS, CDR2 YYEKEE (reference sequence).

This clonotype has only a few counts. The chain recombines TRBV9 with TRBJ2-1, with a possible D match to TRBD2 (5 bases). CDR3 length equals 13 residues. V was cut by 4 bases and J by 10 bases, with 15 bases left in between. Germline V lookup: CDR1 SGDLS, CDR2 YYNGEE. The CDR3 protein is CASSPGETLEQFF. CDR3 DNA sequence: TGTGCCAGCAGCCCCGGGGAAACGCTGGAGCAGTTCTTC.

This clonotype was counted only a few times. V gene TRBV20-1 combines with J gene TRBJ2-7, with D maybe TRBD2 (6 bases). The V and J ends lost 6 bases and 3 bases respectively, with 15 bases between them. CDR3 length equals 13 residues. Per the germline V gene, CDR1 is DFQATT and CDR2 is SNEGSKA (reference sequence). CDR3 in amino acids: CSAKRDSRYEQYF. The CDR3 DNA is TGCAGTGCCAAGAGGGACTCGCGCTACGAGCAGTACTTC.

This clonotype came up a few times. This chain links TRBV5-1 with TRBJ2-1; 7 bases line up with TRBD2. This CDR3 comprises 18 residues. Looked up from germline, CDR1 is SGHRS and CDR2 is YFSETQ. The V and J ends lost 0 bases and 0 bases, in that order; junction bases with no gene match: 9. The CDR3 sequence: CASSLGVTSWGSYNEQFF. Written as DNA, the CDR3 is TGCGCCAGCAGCTTGGGAGTGACTAGCTGGGGCTCCTACAATGAGCAGTTCTTC.

This chain joins TRBV7-9 and TRBJ2-5, with D maybe TRBD2 (6 bases). Germline CDR1 SEHNR, CDR2 FQNEAQ (reference sequence). Trimming removed 3 bases at V and 4 bases at J, with 15 bases between. The CDR3 sequence is 15 residues long. The CDR3 DNA reads as TGTGCCAGCAGCTTTCGACGCTCGGGGGTAGAGACCCAGTACTTC. It specifies CASSFRRSGVETQYF.

V gene TRBV20-1 combines with J gene TRBJ1-6; unclear D gene. CDR3 length: 8 residues. V dropped 5 bases and J dropped 16 bases, with 6 bases sitting between them. CDR1 and CDR2 from the germline V gene are DFQATT and SNEGSKA (reference sequence). The CDR3 DNA is TGCAGTGCTTCGGTTCTCCACTTT. It is translated as CSASVLHF.

This clonotype was picked up one time. V usage is TRBV4-1 and J usage is TRBJ2-7, with TRBD2 matching over 13 bases. V dropped 2 bases and J dropped 3; count of bases not matched to a gene: 10. Germline V gives CDR1 MGHRA, CDR2 YSYEKL. This CDR3 contains 18 residues. Written as DNA, the CDR3 is TGCGCCAGCAGCCAATCCCCGCACCGGACTAGCGGGAGCTACGAGCAGTACTTC. This encodes CASSQSPHRTSGSYEQYF.

The chain joins TRBV6-6 to TRBJ1-4; 7 nucleotides match TRBD1. The V and J ends lost 2 bases and 8 bases, in that order; junction bases with no gene match: 8. Germline CDR1 and CDR2: MNHNY and SVGAGI (reference sequence). This CDR3 has 15 amino acids. CDR3 sequence (DNA): TGTGCCAGCAGTTACCTGCAGGGGGGTGGGGAAAAACTGTTTTTT. It encodes CASSYLQGGGEKLFF.

The chain employs TRBV29-1 and TRBJ1-4; TRBD1 aligns across 7 bases. Trimming removed 7 bases from V and 8 bases from J; junction bases left unmatched: 13. CDR1 SQVTM and CDR2 ANQGSEA come from the germline V gene. The CDR3 has 14 amino acids. The CDR3 here is CSADSEGAGEKLFF. In DNA form, the CDR3 reads TGCAGCGCCGACTCTGAGGGGGCAGGGGAAAAACTGTTTTTT. Complete variable domain (other parts from reference TRBV29-1 and TRBJ1-4): SAVISQKPSRDICQRGTSLTIQCQVDSQVTMMFWYRQQPGQSLTLIATANQGSEATYESGFVIDKFPISRPNLTFSTLTVSNMSPEDSSIYLCSADSEGAGEKLFFGSGTQLSVL.

The gene calls are TRBV4-1 and TRBJ1-2, with TRBD1 identical over 7 bases. Germline loops: CDR1 MGHRA, CDR2 YSYEKL. J lost 3 bases, V lost 3 bases, and 16 bases had no gene match. There are 18 residues in the CDR3. The DNA for the CDR3 is TGCGCCAGCAGCCAGGAGACAGGGCCCCACCGATTGTACTATGGCTACACCTTC. Residues: CASSQETGPHRLYYGYTF.

This clonotype was observed a few times. V usage is TRBV28 and J usage is TRBJ2-3; D gene ambiguous. The CDR3 contains 13 residues. The V end was cut by 5 bases, the J end by 9 bases, with 15 bases between. The germline V gene encodes CDR1 MDHEN and CDR2 SYDVKM. This CDR3 reads CASSPPVGRTQYF. Here the CDR3 DNA reads TGTGCCAGCAGTCCCCCGGTAGGTCGCACGCAGTATTTT.

This clonotype has only a few counts. The chain joins TRBV12-3 or TRBV12-4 to TRBJ2-3, with D perhaps TRBD2 (6 bases). This CDR3 comprises 14 residues. V lost 3 bases, J lost 5 bases, and 12 bases lay in between. This chain's CDR3 is CASSFRGNGDTQYF. The CDR3 nucleotides read TGTGCCAGCAGTTTCCGCGGGAACGGAGATACGCAGTATTTT.

Only a few counts were recorded for this clonotype. This rearrangement joins TRBV5-1 to TRBJ2-5; the D is unclear. This CDR3 has 16 residues. Looked up from germline, CDR1 is SGHRS and CDR2 is YFSETQ. V gave up 0 bases and J gave up 3 bases, with 15 bases separating them. CDR3 in DNA: TGCGCCAGCAGCTTGGCCCCGACGGGTAACGAAGAGACCCAGTACTTC. Its protein product is CASSLAPTGNEETQYF.

The V call is TRBV2, the J call TRBJ1-2; 10 nucleotides match TRBD1. Germline CDR1 reads SNHLY; CDR2 reads FYNNEI. This CDR3 comprises 14 residues. The V segment lost 6 bases and the J segment 1 base; nucleotides outside the gene matches: 2. The CDR3 loop is CASSDRGHNYGYTF. In DNA form, the CDR3 reads TGTGCCAGCAGCGACAGGGGGCATAACTATGGCTACACCTTC.

This rearrangement joins TRBV12-3 or TRBV12-4 to TRBJ2-7, with 7 bases matching TRBD2. With V trimmed by 7 bases and J by 3 bases, 6 bases remained unmatched. The CDR3 sequence is 13 residues long. The CDR3 reads CASNYGGFYEQYF. CDR3 sequence (DNA): TGTGCCAGCAACTACGGGGGGTTCTACGAGCAGTACTTC.

This clonotype showed up just a few times. The chain joins TRBV10-3 to TRBJ1-2, with D unclear. Germline-derived CDR1 and CDR2 are ENHRY and SYGVKD. CDR3 length: 12 residues. V was shortened by 10 bases and J by 4 bases, with 13 bases between the two germline ends. The CDR3 here is CATDDGSYGYTF. The CDR3 coding sequence is TGTGCCACCGATGATGGCAGCTATGGCTACACCTTC.

The chain carries TRBV6-2 or TRBV6-3 and TRBJ2-5; 14 positions match TRBD2. Germline CDR1 is MNHEY and CDR2 is SVGEGT. The CDR3 spans 15 residues. Trimming cost V 2 bases and J 7 bases; bases outside gene matches: 3. CDR3 DNA sequence: TGTGCCAGCAGTTACACCGGGACTAGCGGGGGGACCCAGTACTTC. This translates into CASSYTGTSGGTQYF.

The chain combines TRBV27 with TRBJ2-7; 8 bases line up with TRBD1. With V trimmed by 6 bases and J by 10 bases, 11 bases remained unmatched. The germline CDR1 and CDR2 sequences are MNHEY and SMNVEV (reference sequence). This CDR3 has 13 residues. CDR3 DNA: TGTGCCAGCAGGACAGGGGTGCGTTCTTCCCAGTACTTC. Translated: CASRTGVRSSQYF.

The chain employs TRBV4-2 and TRBJ2-3; D gene uncertain. V lost 0 bases to trimming and J lost 0 bases, with 10 bases between them. This CDR3 comprises 16 residues. Germline V gene data show CDR1 as LGHNA and CDR2 as YNFKEQ. The CDR3 DNA reads as TGTGCCAGCAGCCAAGATCATAGCTCTAGCACAGATACGCAGTATTTT. Its protein is CASSQDHSSSTDTQYF.

This sequence joins TRBV7-9 and TRBJ2-3; no clear D gene. Trimming removed 1 base from V and 2 bases from J, with 10 bases in between. The length of the CDR3 is 15 residues. In germline, CDR1 is SEHNR, CDR2 FQNEAQ (reference sequence). The CDR3 bases are TGTGCCAGCAGCTTAGGGGCGAAAGACACAGATACGCAGTATTTT. Its translation is CASSLGAKDTDTQYF.

The chain couples TRBV3-1 to TRBJ2-5; 7 bases fit TRBD2. The V gene end was trimmed by 4 bases and the J gene end by 0 bases; junction bases not matched to a gene: 8. This CDR3 is built from 16 residues. Germline loops: CDR1 LGHDT, CDR2 YNNKEL (reference sequence). The CDR3 reads CASSRRLLAYQETQYF. The CDR3 region has the DNA TGTGCCAGCAGCCGACGACTACTAGCGTACCAAGAGACCCAGTACTTC.

This clonotype was seen repeatedly, ten times or more. The gene calls are TRBV13 and TRBJ2-1; 7 bases map to TRBD2. The CDR3 sequence is 12 residues long. In germline, CDR1 is PRHDT, CDR2 FYEKMQ (reference sequence). After removal of 5 bases from V and 15 bases from J, the junction contained 10 bases not matched to a gene. The CDR3 region has the DNA TGTGCCAGCAGCCCCTCCAGCGGGGTGCGGTTCTTC. Its translation is CASSPSSGVRFF.

In the case of this clonotype: One end of the junction fails to match germline, which may point to a read error. The genes are TRBV10-3 and TRBJ1-5; D is ambiguous. The CDR3 extends over 15 amino acids. Germline V gene data show CDR1 as ENHRY and CDR2 as SYGVKD. The CDR3 DNA follows: TGTACCATCCCGAAGGTTGGAGGGAGCCGGGGGCCCCAGCATTTT. It translates to CTIPKVGGSRGPQHF.

This clonotype was counted a few times. V gene TRBV11-2 combines with J gene TRBJ2-1; D uncertain. Germline V gene data show CDR1 as SGHAT and CDR2 as FQNNGV. This CDR3 is built from 16 residues. V shed 5 bases and J shed 5 bases, with 19 bases lying between them. The CDR3: CASSLSWSPMDNEQFF. CDR3 in DNA: TGTGCCAGCAGCCTCTCTTGGTCCCCAATGGACAATGAGCAGTTCTTC.

This clonotype was detected a few times. The chain couples TRBV28 to TRBJ1-6, with D maybe TRBD1 (5 bases). Germline CDR1 reads MDHEN; CDR2 reads SYDVKM. The CDR3 totals 20 residues. Trimming took 0 bases from V and 0 from J, leaving 18 bases between them. CDR3 residues: CASSLWGGDVLSSYNSPLHF. DNA of the CDR3: TGTGCCAGCAGTTTATGGGGGGGGGACGTCCTTAGCTCCTATAATTCACCCCTCCACTTT.

This sequence joins TRBV20-1 and TRBJ2-1, with 14 bases lining up with TRBD2. Germline V gene sequence: CDR1 DFQATT, CDR2 SNEGSKA (reference sequence). This CDR3 has 15 amino acids. The J segment lost 9 bases and the V segment lost 3 bases, leaving 7 bases of the junction unmatched. For the CDR3, the DNA is TGCAGTGCTAGGAAGACTAGCGGGGGGGCAGGTGAGCAGTTCTTC. Translation: CSARKTSGGAGEQFF.